The source of this T cell receptor beta chain is a study of regulatory T cells in long-lasting Graves disease. In the study overall: Graves' patients, diagnosed recently, had received antithyroid drugs under 3 months.

This clonotype has just a few counts. The trim removed 7 bases at V and 6 bases at J, leaving 10 bases unmatched. Germline V lookup: CDR1 MDHEN, CDR2 SYDVKM. The CDR3 has 14 residues. According to the study, TCR beta libraries were built with iRepertoire HTBI primers and CDR3-region Arm-PCR. TCRdb processed the multiplex PCR reads anew with MiXCR; each CDR3 protein has one entry. The sample shows about 440,000 distinct CDR3 sequences, about 15% of them seen only once. Documented time point: newly diagnosed GD, antithyroid drugs for less than 3 months. PBMC RNA was the source of the TCR library. This sample also appeared in a second study, on T cells in Graves' hyperthyroidism and ophthalmopathy. That work adds: Researchers ran a first-round RT-PCR on the TCR CDR3 using the HTBI primer set. Blood samples included most of the expanded thyroid clonotypes exceeding 0.001.

This TCR was sampled from a woman aged 25 to 39 with Graves disease. This specimen consisted of peripheral blood mononuclear cells (PBMCs), obtained at new diagnosis, from a patient treated with antithyroid drugs. The V and J genes are TRBV28 and TRBJ2-3; 7 nucleotides agree with TRBD2. CDR3 loop: CASTSGHPVDTQYF. The CDR3 coding sequence is TGTGCCAGCACTAGCGGCCACCCGGTGGATACGCAGTATTTT. The complete variable domain, with remaining parts taken from reference TRBV28 and TRBJ2-3, reads DVKVTQSSRYLVKRTGEKVFLECVQDMDHENMFWYRQDPGLGLRLIYFSYDVKMKEKGDIPEGYSVSREKKERFSLILESASTNQTSMYLCASTSGHPVDTQYFGPGTRLTVL.